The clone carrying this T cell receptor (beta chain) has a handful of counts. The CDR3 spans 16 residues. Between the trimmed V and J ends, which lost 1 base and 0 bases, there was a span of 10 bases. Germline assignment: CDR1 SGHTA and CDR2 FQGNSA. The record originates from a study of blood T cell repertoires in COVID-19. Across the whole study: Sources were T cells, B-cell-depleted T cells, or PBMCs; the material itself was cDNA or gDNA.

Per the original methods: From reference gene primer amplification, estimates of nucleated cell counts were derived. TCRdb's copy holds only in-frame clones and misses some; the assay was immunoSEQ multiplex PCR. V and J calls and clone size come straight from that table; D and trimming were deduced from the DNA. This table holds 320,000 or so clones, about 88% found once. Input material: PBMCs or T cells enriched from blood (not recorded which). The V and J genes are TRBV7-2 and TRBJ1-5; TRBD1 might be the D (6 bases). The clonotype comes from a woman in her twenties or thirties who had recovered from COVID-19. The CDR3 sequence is CASSLGRGPSNQPQHF. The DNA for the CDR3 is TGTGCCAGCAGCTTAGGCAGGGGCCCTAGCAATCAGCCCCAGCATTTT.